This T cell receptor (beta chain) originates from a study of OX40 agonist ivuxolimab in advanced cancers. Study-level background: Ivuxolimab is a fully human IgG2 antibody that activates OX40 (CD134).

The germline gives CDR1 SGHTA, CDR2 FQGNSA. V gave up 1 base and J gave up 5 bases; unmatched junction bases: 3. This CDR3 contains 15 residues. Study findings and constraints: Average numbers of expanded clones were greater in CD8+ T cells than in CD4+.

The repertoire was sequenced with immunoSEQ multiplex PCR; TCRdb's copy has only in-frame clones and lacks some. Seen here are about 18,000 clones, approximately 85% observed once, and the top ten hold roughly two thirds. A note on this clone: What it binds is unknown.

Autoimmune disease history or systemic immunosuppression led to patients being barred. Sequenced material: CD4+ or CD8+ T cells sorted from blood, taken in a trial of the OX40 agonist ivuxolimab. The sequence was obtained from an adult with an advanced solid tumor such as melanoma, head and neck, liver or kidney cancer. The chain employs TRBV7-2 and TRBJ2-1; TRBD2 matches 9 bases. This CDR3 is CASSLVLAGHNEQFF. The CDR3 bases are TGTGCCAGCAGCTTAGTACTAGCGGGCCACAATGAGCAGTTCTTC.